A single sample gave rise to the 28 T cell receptor beta chains below, sequenced in a study of T cells in Graves' hyperthyroidism and ophthalmopathy. TCR beta CDR3 region amplification was performed from RNA transcripts. Researchers ran a first-round RT-PCR on the TCR CDR3 using the HTBI primer set. TCRdb re-called the multiplex PCR reads through MiXCR, storing one row per CDR3 protein. Seen here are 750,000 to 900,000 distinct CDR3 sequences, 35% to 40% observed once, and the top ten hold approximately 8.7%. What was sequenced was blood. These receptors all come from a young man with Graves' hyperthyroidism.

In its sample, this clonotype was seen many times. The chain joins TRBV9 to TRBJ2-7; possible D gene TRBD2, 6 bases. Trimming cost V 0 bases and J 7 bases, with 11 bases left between them. The CDR3 is 13 residues long. The germline gives CDR1 SGDLS, CDR2 YYNGEE. CDR3 DNA: TGTGCCAGCAGCGTAGAGGAGGAGGGGGAGCAGTACTTC. It specifies CASSVEEEGEQYF.

The table lists this clonotype with a few counts. The chain links TRBV9 to TRBJ2-2, with D tentatively TRBD1 (5 bases). This CDR3 is 16 amino acids long. The V and J ends lost 5 bases and 0 bases respectively, with 14 bases between them. Germline CDR1 SGDLS, CDR2 YYNGEE. Here the CDR3 DNA reads TGTGCCAGCAGTTTAGACAGCAACCCGAACACCGGGGAGCTGTTTTTT. It specifies CASSLDSNPNTGELFF.

This clonotype occurred many times. The V and J genes are TRBV10-3 and TRBJ2-7; the D gene is possibly TRBD2 (5 bases). Germline V lookup: CDR1 ENHRY, CDR2 SYGVKD. The V end was cut by 2 bases, the J end by 4 bases, with 9 bases between. This CDR3 is built from 13 residues. The CDR3 DNA sequence: TGTGCCATCAGTGAGAAGGGAGTTTACGAGCAGTACTTC. Its translation: CAISEKGVYEQYF.

This clonotype turned up a few times. CDR3 protein: CASSPPVLVYEQYF. The CDR3 DNA reads TGTGCCAGCAGCCCACCGGTATTAGTATACGAGCAGTACTTC. The genes are TRBV7-8 and TRBJ2-7; D remains ambiguous. CDR1 and CDR2 from the germline V gene are SGHVS and FQNEAQ. V lost 5 bases and J 4 bases, leaving 15 bases between the germline ends. The CDR3 covers 14 residues. The whole variable domain, filled in from reference TRBV7-8 and TRBJ2-7, reads GAGVSQSPRYKVAKRGQDVALRCDPISGHVSLFWYQQALGQGPEFLTYFQNEAQLDKSGLPSDRFFAERPEGSVSTLKIQRTQQEDSAVYLCASSPPVLVYEQYFGPGTRLTVT.

The chain links TRBV5-1 to TRBJ2-7; 7 nucleotides line up with TRBD2. The junction had 5 bases not matched to a gene; V was cut back by 5 bases and J by 0 bases. CDR3 length: 14 residues. Germline V lookup: CDR1 SGHRS, CDR2 YFSETQ. CDR3 sequence reads: CASRPSGISYEQYF. The CDR3 bases are TGCGCCAGCAGGCCAAGCGGGATCTCCTACGAGCAGTACTTC.

The rearrangement uses TRBV7-9 and TRBJ1-6, with no clear D. Germline V gene data show CDR1 as SEHNR and CDR2 as FQNEAQ (reference sequence). V lost 3 bases and J 7 bases, leaving 7 bases between the germline ends. The CDR3 is 13 residues long. CDR3: CASSFRRNSPLHF. The CDR3 DNA sequence: TGTGCCAGCAGCTTTCGGCGAAATTCACCCCTCCACTTT.

In DNA form, the CDR3 reads TGTGCCAGCAGCGACAGGGAGCGGGGCACTGAAGCTTTCTTT. Amino acid sequence: CASSDRERGTEAFF. The chain employs TRBV11-1 and TRBJ1-1, with 7 positions matching TRBD1. The V segment lost 5 bases and the J segment 4 bases; nucleotides outside the gene matches: 7. This CDR3 is 14 amino acids long. CDR1 and CDR2 from the germline V gene are SGHAT and FQDESV (reference sequence).

The gene calls are TRBV12-5 and TRBJ2-7; TRBD1 agrees at 7 bases. V shed 6 bases, J shed 1 base, and the junction held 3 bases outside the gene matches. Germline assignment: CDR1 LGHNT and CDR2 FRNRAP. This CDR3 has 13 residues. Here the CDR3 DNA reads TGTGCTAGTGGGACAGGGTGGTCCTACGAGCAGTACTTC. This sequence encodes CASGTGWSYEQYF.

As for this clonotype: This CDR3 fails to terminate in the conserved phenylalanine or tryptophan, so it likely reflects a read error. V gene TRBV5-1 combines with J gene TRBJ2-7; TRBD2 might be the D (5 bases). Trimming pared 4 bases from V and 5 bases from J, leaving 22 bases between. Germline-derived CDR1 and CDR2 are SGHRS and YFSETQ. The CDR3 covers 16 residues. CDR3 amino acids: CASSDRPSMSGDEQYL. The CDR3 DNA sequence: TGCGCCAGCAGCGACCGGCCGAGTATGTCCGGGGACGAGCAGTACCTC.

This chain links TRBV10-3 with TRBJ1-4; the match to TRBD1 covers 9 bases. This CDR3 spans 16 amino acids. Germline V lookup: CDR1 ENHRY, CDR2 SYGVKD. V lost 5 bases, J lost 7 bases, and 11 bases stayed unmatched. As DNA, the CDR3 is TGTGCCATCAGTCAGGGACAGGGAAGACGGGCTGAAAAACTGTTTTTT. This sequence encodes CAISQGQGRRAEKLFF.

Notes on this clonotype: The junction and the germline gene differ at one end; a read error may be behind it. This chain uses TRBV7-2 with TRBJ2-7; 8 bases match TRBD1. This CDR3 region has 14 residues. Looked up from germline, CDR1 is SGHTA and CDR2 is FQGNSA. CDR3 protein: CPSSLKTGEYEQYF. CDR3 nucleotides: TGTCCCAGCAGCTTAAAGACAGGGGAGTACGAGCAGTACTTC.

The chain joins TRBV12-3 or TRBV12-4 to TRBJ1-4, with D possibly matching TRBD1 (6 bases). The CDR3 extends over 15 amino acids. Trimming shortened V by 6 bases and J by 7 bases, and 18 bases separated the two germline ends. The CDR3 reads CASSFGQTRSEKLFF. For the CDR3, the DNA is TGTGCCAGCAGCTTCGGACAGACCAGGAGTGAAAAACTGTTTTTT.

The chain has TRBV6-1 and TRBJ1-5; D ambiguous. The germline gives CDR1 MNHNS, CDR2 SASEGT. V shed 6 bases and J shed 3 bases, with 15 bases lying between them. CDR3 length equals 15 residues. The CDR3 nucleotides read TGTGCCAGCAGATGGGTGGAACAGTCCAATCAGCCCCAGCATTTT. Translating gives CASRWVEQSNQPQHF.

The chain employs TRBV10-1 and TRBJ2-5; 9 bases fit TRBD2. The V gene's germline CDR1 is WNHNN and CDR2 SYGVQD (reference sequence). The CDR3 runs to 16 residues. V dropped 2 bases and J dropped 2; count of bases not matched to a gene: 6. CDR3: CASSEGAGGPQETQYF. DNA for the CDR3: TGCGCCAGCAGTGAGGGAGCGGGGGGCCCGCAAGAGACCCAGTACTTC.

This chain uses TRBV4-3 with TRBJ2-3; 7 bases match TRBD1. V gave up 3 bases and J gave up 2 bases; unmatched junction bases: 5. The germline V gene encodes CDR1 LGHNA and CDR2 YSLEER. This CDR3 has 15 amino acids. The CDR3 is CASSQIGTDTDTQYF. The CDR3 DNA sequence: TGCGCCAGCAGCCAGATTGGGACAGACACAGATACGCAGTATTTT.

In its sample, this clonotype was seen many times. This sequence joins TRBV19 and TRBJ1-1; no definite D call. Germline V gives CDR1 LNHDA, CDR2 SQIVND (reference sequence). Trimming removed 6 bases at V and 1 base at J, with 6 bases between. CDR3 length: 12 amino acids. CDR3 residues: CASRDGNTEAFF. CDR3 bases: TGTGCCAGTAGGGACGGGAACACTGAAGCTTTCTTT.

In the case of this clonotype: Mismatch with germline at one junction end may stem from a read error. The J gene is TRBJ2-5, the V gene TRBV6-6; 11 nucleotides agree with TRBD2. The germline gives CDR1 MNHNY, CDR2 SVGAGI (reference sequence). The CDR3 has 17 amino acids. Written as DNA, the CDR3 is TGCGCCAGCAGCCACGCTGGTAGCGGGAGGGCTCAAGAGACCCAGTACTTC. Its protein product is CASSHAGSGRAQETQYF.

This chain joins TRBV11-2 and TRBJ2-7; 7 bases are a match to TRBD2. Germline V CDR1 and CDR2: SGHAT, FQNNGV. The CDR3 consists of 15 residues. Germline trimming cut 7 bases from V and 0 bases from J; bases unmatched to any gene: 9. The CDR3 loop is CASTRLAVSSYEQYF. CDR3 sequence (DNA): TGTGCCAGCACTCGACTAGCCGTCAGCTCCTACGAGCAGTACTTC.

Comments on this clonotype: A junction boundary mismatches the germline segment, possibly from a read error. This rearrangement joins TRBV7-3 to TRBJ2-6; D is possibly TRBD2 (5 bases). This CDR3 comprises 15 residues. Germline values: CDR1 SGHTA, CDR2 FQGTGA. CDR3 in amino acids: CASSPSSGGANVLTF. CDR3 DNA: TGCGCCAGCAGCCCCAGCAGCGGTGGGGCCAACGTCCTGACTTTC.

For this clonotype: A clone one base away is much larger, so this may be a read error. The rearrangement uses TRBV10-3 and TRBJ1-4; D remains ambiguous. The V gene's germline CDR1 is ENHRY and CDR2 SYGVKD. Trimming shortened V by 7 bases and J by 8 bases, and 14 bases separated the two germline ends. This CDR3 has 13 residues. The CDR3 DNA follows: TGTGCCATCACGGCAGTCCTGGGGGAAAAACTGTTTTTT. Protein sequence: CAITAVLGEKLFF.

This clonotype was seen many times. This rearrangement joins TRBV20-1 to TRBJ2-7; D remains ambiguous. This CDR3 has 13 residues. Germline V CDR1 and CDR2: DFQATT, SNEGSKA (reference sequence). The V end lost 2 bases, the J end lost 4 bases, and 12 bases lay between the germline ends. In DNA form, the CDR3 reads TGCAGTGCTAGAAGCACCCTTGGGTACGAGCAGTACTTC. Protein sequence: CSARSTLGYEQYF.

This clonotype occurred a few times. One junction end disagrees with the germline gene, perhaps due to a read error. This chain connects TRBV10-3 to TRBJ1-5; D is ambiguous. Germline V CDR1 and CDR2: ENHRY, SYGVKD. The CDR3 runs to 15 residues. In DNA form, the CDR3 reads TGTGCCAGCAGTTTAGAGGGTGCCGTGCGTCAGCCCCAGCATTTT. Encoded protein: CASSLEGAVRQPQHF.

The chain couples TRBV20-1 to TRBJ2-3; D ambiguous. This CDR3 is 12 amino acids long. CDR1 is DFQATT and CDR2 is SNEGSKA in the germline V gene (reference sequence). Deletions cut 2 bases from V and 5 bases from J, with 8 bases between. The chain's CDR3 is CSARYLEDTQYF. The CDR3 nucleotides are TGCAGTGCTAGATACCTCGAAGATACGCAGTATTTT.

This clonotype was found a few times. This chain uses TRBV14 with TRBJ1-1, with D unclear. Trimming stripped 0 bases from V and 8 bases from J, with 13 bases between. This CDR3 contains 14 residues. Germline V gene sequence: CDR1 SGHDN, CDR2 FVKESK. The DNA of the CDR3 is TGTGCCAGCAGCCAAGAAGGTCGAGGATACGAAGCTTTCTTT. This translates into CASSQEGRGYEAFF.

V is TRBV4-1 and J is TRBJ2-5; D is unclear. Trimming shortened V by 0 bases and J by 4 bases, and 12 bases separated the two germline ends. The CDR3 is made up of 15 amino acids. The germline gives CDR1 MGHRA, CDR2 YSYEKL. The CDR3 is CASSQDWGPVETQYF. The CDR3 coding sequence is TGCGCCAGCAGCCAAGATTGGGGTCCGGTAGAGACCCAGTACTTC.

This chain joins TRBV7-9 and TRBJ1-1; 8 bases match TRBD1. The CDR3 runs to 15 residues. Germline loops: CDR1 SEHNR, CDR2 FQNEAQ (reference sequence). Unmatched junction bases numbered 9, after V lost 7 bases and J lost 2 bases. The CDR3 bases are TGTGCCAGCACTTGGACAGGGACAAGCAACACTGAAGCTTTCTTT. It specifies CASTWTGTSNTEAFF.

Note on this clonotype: A much larger clone is a single base away; this may be a read error. This chain joins TRBV6-2 or TRBV6-3 and TRBJ1-5, with a possible D match to TRBD1 (5 bases). Germline V lookup: CDR1 MNHEY, CDR2 SVGEGT. The CDR3 is 14 amino acids. Trimming removed 1 base at V and 7 bases at J, with 11 bases between. Here the CDR3 reads CASSYFRGRQPQHF. The CDR3 DNA is TGTGCCAGCAGTTACTTCCGGGGGAGACAGCCCCAGCATTTT.

This clonotype was seen many times. This chain connects TRBV15 to TRBJ2-7; 11 bases agree with TRBD2. J lost 4 bases, V lost 3 bases, and 8 bases had no gene match. The CDR3 contains 16 residues. CDR1 is LNHNV and CDR2 is YYDKDF in the germline V gene (reference sequence). CDR3 bases: TGTGCCACCAGCAGGGATACTAGCGGGAGATTGTACGAGCAGTACTTC. This encodes CATSRDTSGRLYEQYF. Complete variable domain (other parts from reference TRBV15 and TRBJ2-7): DAMVIQNPRYQVTQFGKPVTLSCSQTLNHNVMYWYQQKSSQAPKLLFHYYDKDFNNEADTPDNFQSRRPNTSFCFLDIRSPGLGDTAMYLCATSRDTSGRLYEQYFGPGTRLTVT.